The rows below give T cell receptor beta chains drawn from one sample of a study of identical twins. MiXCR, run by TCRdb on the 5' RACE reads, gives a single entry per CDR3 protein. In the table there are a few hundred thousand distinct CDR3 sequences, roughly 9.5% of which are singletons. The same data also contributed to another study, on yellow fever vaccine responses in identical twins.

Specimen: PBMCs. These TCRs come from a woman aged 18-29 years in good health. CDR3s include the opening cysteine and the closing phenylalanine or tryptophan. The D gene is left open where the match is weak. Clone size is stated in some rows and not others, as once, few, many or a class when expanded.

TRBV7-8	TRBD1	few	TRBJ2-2	CASSPRTGAHGELFF	TGTGCCAGCAGCCCCAGGACAGGGGCGCACGGGGAGCTGTTTTTT
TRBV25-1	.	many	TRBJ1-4	CASTGHDFNEKLFF	TGTGCCAGCACCGGACACGACTTTAATGAAAAACTGTTTTTT
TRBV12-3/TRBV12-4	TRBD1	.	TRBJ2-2	CASRYTKGTGGTGELFF	TGTGCCAGCAGATACACAAAAGGGACAGGGGGGACCGGGGAGCTGTTTTTT
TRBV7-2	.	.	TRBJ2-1	CASSLWGASSYNEQFF	TGTGCCAGCAGCTTATGGGGAGCTAGCTCCTACAATGAGCAGTTCTTC
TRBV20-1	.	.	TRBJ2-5	CSATRQGRGLETQYF	TGCAGTGCTACTCGACAAGGTCGGGGTTTGGAGACCCAGTACTTC
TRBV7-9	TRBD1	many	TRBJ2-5	CASSADRAETQYF	TGTGCCAGCAGCGCTGACAGGGCAGAGACCCAGTACTTC
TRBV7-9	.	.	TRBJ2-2	CASSPLTTTGELFF	TGTGCCAGCAGCCCACTGACAACTACCGGGGAGCTGTTTTTT
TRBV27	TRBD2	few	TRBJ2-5	CASSPPLTGTKSPTQYF	TGTGCCAGCAGTCCACCTTTAACCGGGACTAAGTCTCCGACCCAGTACTTC
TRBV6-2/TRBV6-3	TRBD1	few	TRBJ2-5	CASTQGQIKQETQYF	TGTGCCAGCACGCAGGGACAGATCAAACAAGAGACCCAGTACTTC
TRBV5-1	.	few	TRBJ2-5	CASKQGGIGETQYF	TGCGCCAGCAAACAGGGAGGGATCGGAGAGACCCAGTACTTC
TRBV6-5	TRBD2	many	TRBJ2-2	CASSYTPLAGGPQGGELFF	TGTGCCAGCAGTTACACCCCATTAGCGGGGGGGCCTCAGGGCGGGGAGCTGTTTTTT
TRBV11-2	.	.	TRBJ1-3	CASSPTDRPNSGNTIYF	TGTGCCAGCAGCCCGACGGATCGACCGAACTCTGGAAACACCATATATTTT
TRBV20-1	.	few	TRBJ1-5	CSASGGGDQPQHF	TGCAGTGCTAGCGGGGGTGGGGATCAGCCCCAGCATTTT
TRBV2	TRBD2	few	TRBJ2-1	CASSEELAAYNEQFF	TGTGCCAGCAGTGAAGAACTAGCGGCCTACAATGAGCAGTTCTTC
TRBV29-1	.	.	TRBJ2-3	CSVEDFVGSTDTQYF	TGCAGCGTTGAAGATTTTGTCGGCAGCACAGATACGCAGTATTTT
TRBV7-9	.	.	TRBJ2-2	CASSQQQGTMGTGELFF	TGTGCCAGCAGCCAGCAGCAGGGGACGATGGGCACCGGGGAGCTGTTTTTT
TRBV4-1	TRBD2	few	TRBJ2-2	CASSQGLASGELFF	TGCGCCAGCAGCCAGGGACTAGCTTCCGGGGAGCTGTTTTTT
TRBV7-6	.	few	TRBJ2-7	CASARESYYEQYF	TGTGCCAGCGCCCGGGAGTCTTACTACGAGCAGTACTTC
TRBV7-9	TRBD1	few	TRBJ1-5	CASSPQTGDQPQHF	TGTGCCAGCAGCCCTCAGACAGGGGATCAGCCCCAGCATTTT
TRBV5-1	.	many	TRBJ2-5	CASSLEIGERETQYF	TGCGCCAGCAGCTTGGAGATCGGTGAGAGGGAGACCCAGTACTTC
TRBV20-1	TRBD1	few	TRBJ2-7	CSPRTGGYEQYF	TGCAGCCCTCGGACAGGGGGCTACGAGCAGTACTTC
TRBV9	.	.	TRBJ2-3	CASSVGGGPGDTQYF	TGTGCCAGCAGCGTAGGAGGAGGGCCCGGAGATACGCAGTATTTT